This T cell receptor beta chain was sequenced for a study of graft-versus-host responses after intestinal transplantation. Study-level information: Recipients got multivisceral, liver-intestinal, or isolated intestinal transplants. Study findings and constraints: GvH clones surfaced in recipient marrow, some emerging earlier in ileum or blood.

Using immunoSEQ multiplex PCR, the repertoire was profiled, and TCRdb retains in-frame clones only, with some absent. The sample consists of 6,000 to 9,000 clones, under 40% of them appearing once. The authors sorted proliferating CFSE-low CD3+CD4+ and CD3+CD8+ responders after the reaction. Per the germline V gene, CDR1 is LGHNA and CDR2 is YSLEER. This CDR3 is built from 16 residues. V dropped 3 bases and J dropped 5 bases, with 19 bases sitting between them. This sample comprised alloreactive CD4+ T cells from a mixed lymphocyte reaction culture, obtained before transplantation. Subset: CFSE-low proliferating T cells sorted from roughly six-day pre-transplant mixed lymphocyte reaction (GvH or HvG direction). The V and J genes are TRBV4-3 and TRBJ1-2; tentative D call: TRBD1 (5 bases). The source is a human patient who was an organ donor for intestinal transplantation. CDR3 loop: CASSQVRGGNLYGYTF. For the CDR3, the DNA is TGCGCCAGCAGCCAGGTCCGGGGGGGAAACCTGTATGGCTACACCTTC.